The present entry profiles one TCR beta chain with its context. Its antigen remains unknown. This entry comes from a study of cytomegalovirus exposure and HLA in healthy donors. Study overall: A previous analysis identified 95 million to 120 million unique TCR beta sequences derived from roughly 190 million T cells.

General observations from the study: Only CMV serostatus was available as immune exposure information. CMV antigen specificity of a few CMV-associated chains was confirmed in vitro. Earlier analysis found most TCR beta V segments productive about 90% or about 30% of the time.

Losses at the gene ends were 10 bases for V and 6 bases for J; bases not matched to a gene: 11. Germline-derived CDR1 and CDR2 are SNHLY and FYNNEI. This CDR3 is 13 amino acids long. The primer mix had 60 Vbeta and 13 Jbeta primers. Sequenced by immunoSEQ multiplex PCR; TCRdb stores in-frame clones only, minus some. The repertoire consists of about 160,000 clones, with approximately 86% occurring once and the leading ten covering nearly 2%. The J gene is TRBJ2-7, the V gene TRBV2; 8 nucleotides match TRBD1. The sequence was collected from a woman between 18 and 29 years old in good health and CMV-seronegative. The sequenced material came from PBMCs. This CDR3 reads CATAEDRDREQYF. CDR3 DNA sequence: TGTGCCACAGCAGAGGACAGGGACCGCGAGCAGTACTTC. Complete variable domain (other parts from reference TRBV2 and TRBJ2-7): EPEVTQTPSHQVTQMGQEVILRCVPISNHLYFYWYRQILGQKVEFLVSFYNNEISEKSEIFDDQFSVERPDGSNFTLKIRSTKLEDSAMYFCATAEDRDREQYFGPGTRLTVT.